This T cell receptor beta chain was profiled in a study of blood T cell repertoires in COVID-19. Deletions cut 6 bases from V and 5 bases from J, with 10 bases between. Germline V gene lookup returns CDR1 MNHEY and CDR2 SMNVEV (reference sequence). CDR3 size: 12 residues. This clone has just one count. Study processing details: Quantification of nucleated cells was approximated via reference gene primer amplification. The data were produced by immunoSEQ multiplex PCR, yet TCRdb's version contains in-frame clones alone and is incomplete. From that table come the V and J calls and clone size; the DNA was used to work out D and trimming. The top ten hold 8.1% of the sample, which has 110,000 or so clones, roughly 84% seen once.

The sequence was collected from a woman between 40 and 50 years old with acute or convalescent COVID-19. The gene calls are TRBV27 and TRBJ1-1; TRBD1 might be the D (6 bases). Specimen: peripheral blood. The CDR3 DNA follows: TGTGCCAGCAGCCAGAGGGGGACTGAAGCTTTCTTT. It is translated as CASSQRGTEAFF.